This is a list of T cell receptor beta chains from one sample in a study of graft-versus-host responses after intestinal transplantation. Produced via immunoSEQ multiplex PCR; TCRdb's table is partial and in-frame only. The repertoire holds under 7,500 clones, with approximately 70% as singletons. The source was ileum tissue, collected approximately 55 days after transplant. These receptors were obtained from a human patient who received an intestinal transplant, so some T cells may come from the graft donor. Both conserved end residues are part of each CDR3. A D gene is named only where the DNA matches it firmly. Rows give clone size only sometimes, using once, few, many, or a class for an expanded clone.

abundance	v_gene	d_gene	j_gene	CDR3aa	CDR3nt
once	TRBV4-2	TRBD2	TRBJ2-3	CASSQGLAGVTDTQYF	TGTGCCAGCAGCCAAGGACTAGCTGGGGTCACAGATACGCAGTATTTT
-	TRBV6-1	-	TRBJ1-1	CASGQLLNTEAFF	TGTGCCAGCGGACAGCTTCTGAACACTGAAGCTTTCTTT
-	TRBV6-4	TRBD2	TRBJ2-5	CASSDTSGGAETQYF	TGTGCCAGCAGTGACACTAGCGGGGGGGCAGAGACCCAGTACTTC
few	TRBV6-1	-	TRBJ1-2	CASRHKTANYGYTF	TGTGCCAGCAGACACAAGACAGCCAACTATGGCTACACCTTC
few	TRBV19	TRBD1	TRBJ1-2	CASRWQGAPGGYTF	TGTGCCAGTAGGTGGCAGGGGGCGCCGGGTGGCTACACCTTC
-	TRBV27	TRBD1	TRBJ2-1	CASSWGGTGGNEQFF	TGTGCCAGCAGTTGGGGCGGGACAGGGGGCAATGAGCAGTTCTTC
few	TRBV7-9	-	TRBJ2-5	CASSPQGGQETQYF	TGTGCCAGCAGCCCACAGGGGGGGCAAGAGACCCAGTACTTC
-	TRBV5-1	-	TRBJ1-3	CASSLQGSASSPGNTIYF	TGCGCCAGCAGCTTGCAAGGGTCTGCTAGCTCTCCTGGAAACACCATATATTTT
few	TRBV5-6	TRBD2	TRBJ2-3	CASSKGLAGAAPSTDTQYF	TGTGCCAGCAGCAAGGGACTAGCGGGGGCCGCACCATCCACAGATACGCAGTATTTT
few	TRBV5-6	-	TRBJ1-6	CASSLANWGLSGSPLHF	TGTGCCAGCAGCTTGGCCAACTGGGGGCTATCGGGTTCACCCCTCCACTTT
medium-sized	TRBV6-5	-	TRBJ1-3	CASSSSSRAGNTIYF	TGTGCCAGCAGTTCCTCGAGCAGGGCTGGAAACACCATATATTTT
-	TRBV28	TRBD2	TRBJ2-3	CASSLASGGQDTQYF	TGTGCCAGCAGTTTAGCTAGCGGGGGACAAGATACGCAGTATTTT
few	TRBV4-2	TRBD1	TRBJ1-1	CASSQEGQGASEAFF	TGTGCCAGCAGCCAAGAAGGACAGGGGGCCTCTGAAGCTTTCTTT
-	TRBV5-4	-	TRBJ2-1	CASSSRLGGDYNEQFF	TGTGCCAGCAGCTCCCGGTTGGGCGGGGATTACAATGAGCAGTTCTTC
few	TRBV5-4	TRBD2	TRBJ2-2	CASSLTSGGAATGELFF	TGTGCCAGCAGCTTAACCAGCGGGGGGGCCGCCACCGGGGAGCTGTTTTTT
-	TRBV6-1	TRBD1	TRBJ1-1	CASIPTGRGIVEAFF	TGTGCCAGCATTCCGACAGGGCGGGGAATTGTTGAAGCTTTCTTT
-	TRBV28	TRBD1	TRBJ2-3	CASSLPGQGAGTQYF	TGTGCCAGCAGTTTACCGGGACAGGGGGCGGGGACGCAGTATTTT
-	TRBV28	TRBD1	TRBJ2-2	CASSFSGTVLTGELFF	TGTGCCAGCAGTTTTTCGGGGACAGTACTTACCGGGGAGCTGTTTTTT
-	TRBV7-6	-	TRBJ2-1	CASSLERGAHNEQFF	TGTGCCAGCAGCTTAGAACGGGGGGCTCACAATGAGCAGTTCTTC
-	TRBV28	TRBD1	TRBJ1-2	CASTVEGTDGYTF	TGTGCCAGCACCGTAGAAGGGACAGACGGCTACACCTTC
medium-sized	TRBV5-4	-	TRBJ1-3	CASSPSSGNTIYF	TGTGCCAGCAGCCCTTCCTCTGGAAACACCATATATTTT
-	TRBV7-9	-	TRBJ2-5	CASSPSSRSQETQYF	TGTGCCAGCAGCCCCTCCTCGAGATCTCAAGAGACCCAGTACTTC
-	TRBV5-4	TRBD2	TRBJ2-5	CASSLSLAGAHQETQYF	TGTGCCAGCAGCTTGTCATTAGCGGGGGCTCACCAAGAGACCCAGTACTTC
once	TRBV7-6	TRBD1	TRBJ2-3	CASSLGTGRSTDTQYF	TGTGCCAGCAGCTTAGGGACAGGGCGAAGCACAGATACGCAGTATTTT
-	TRBV29-1	TRBD1	TRBJ1-2	CSVEGSVRDSYGYTF	TGCAGCGTTGAAGGTAGCGTTCGGGACAGCTATGGCTACACCTTC
few	TRBV7-5	-	TRBJ2-5	CARSAGQGPVSETQYF	TGTGCCAGAAGCGCAGGACAGGGTCCGGTGTCAGAGACCCAGTACTTC
-	TRBV5-3	-	TRBJ1-2	CARSLTAAVYGYTF	TGTGCCAGAAGCTTGACGGCAGCGGTCTATGGCTACACCTTC
-	TRBV5-4	TRBD1	TRBJ1-6	CASRIYGTGDSPLHF	TGTGCCAGCAGGATATATGGGACAGGGGATTCACCCCTCCACTTT
few	TRBV4-1	-	TRBJ1-6	CASSQEVSGNSPLHF	TGCGCCAGCAGCCAAGAGGTTTCGGGAAATTCACCCCTCCACTTT
-	TRBV6-5	-	TRBJ1-5	CASSESNQPQHF	TGTGCCAGCAGTGAGAGCAATCAGCCCCAGCATTTT
-	TRBV29-1	TRBD1	TRBJ1-1	CSGTGGSTEAFF	TGCAGCGGTACAGGGGGCTCGACTGAAGCTTTCTTT
-	TRBV27	TRBD2	TRBJ2-5	CASSQGIAGYQETQYF	TGTGCCAGCAGCCAAGGAATAGCGGGTTACCAAGAGACCCAGTACTTC
-	TRBV5-4	-	TRBJ1-3	CASSQDGHRNPSGNTIYF	TGTGCCAGCAGCCAAGACGGACATCGGAACCCCTCTGGAAACACCATATATTTT
-	TRBV11-2	-	TRBJ1-6	CASSLAAPREISSPLHF	TGTGCCAGCAGCTTAGCAGCCCCCCGGGAAATAAGTTCACCCCTCCACTTT
-	TRBV28	TRBD1	TRBJ2-7	CASSFRAGTGSSYEQYF	TGTGCCAGCAGTTTCCGAGCCGGGACAGGGAGCTCCTACGAGCAGTACTTC
-	TRBV5-5	TRBD1	TRBJ2-2	CASSRADRVTGELFF	TGTGCCAGCAGCCGCGCGGACAGGGTCACCGGGGAGCTGTTTTTT
-	TRBV7-9	-	TRBJ1-1	CASSNQELNTEAFF	TGTGCCAGCAGCAACCAGGAATTGAACACTGAAGCTTTCTTT
-	TRBV7-3	TRBD2	TRBJ2-2	CASSLLAGFNTGELFF	TGTGCCAGCAGCCTACTAGCGGGGTTTAACACCGGGGAGCTGTTTTTT
few	TRBV6-5	-	TRBJ1-2	CASSGPGGVYGYTF	TGTGCCAGCAGTGGCCCCGGGGGAGTCTATGGCTACACCTTC
-	TRBV7-7	TRBD1	TRBJ2-5	CASSFDRGQETQYF	TGTGCTAGCAGCTTTGACAGGGGGCAGGAGACCCAGTACTTC
-	TRBV5-4	-	TRBJ1-6	CASSSNRGGNSPLHF	TGTGCCAGCAGCTCGAATAGGGGAGGCAATTCACCCCTCCACTTT
-	TRBV4-3	TRBD2	TRBJ2-1	CASSQVMQGGYNEQFF	TGCGCCAGCAGCCAAGTCATGCAGGGAGGGTACAATGAGCAGTTCTTC
-	TRBV5-6	-	TRBJ1-1	CASRHARLNTEAFF	TGTGCCAGCAGACACGCCAGATTGAACACTGAAGCTTTCTTT
-	TRBV5-1	-	TRBJ2-3	CASSLRSAGDTQYF	TGCGCCAGCAGCTTGCGGTCAGCAGGAGATACGCAGTATTTT
-	TRBV6-5	TRBD2	TRBJ2-5	CASRLTGGRETQYF	TGTGCCAGCCGTCTCACGGGGGGGCGAGAGACCCAGTACTTC
-	TRBV4-1	-	TRBJ2-3	CASSQDLGADTQYF	TGCGCCAGCAGCCAAGATTTAGGGGCGGATACGCAGTATTTT
-	TRBV7-6	TRBD1	TRBJ1-6	CASSPGGFNSPLHF	TGTGCCAGCAGCCCAGGGGGGTTTAATTCACCCCTCCACTTT